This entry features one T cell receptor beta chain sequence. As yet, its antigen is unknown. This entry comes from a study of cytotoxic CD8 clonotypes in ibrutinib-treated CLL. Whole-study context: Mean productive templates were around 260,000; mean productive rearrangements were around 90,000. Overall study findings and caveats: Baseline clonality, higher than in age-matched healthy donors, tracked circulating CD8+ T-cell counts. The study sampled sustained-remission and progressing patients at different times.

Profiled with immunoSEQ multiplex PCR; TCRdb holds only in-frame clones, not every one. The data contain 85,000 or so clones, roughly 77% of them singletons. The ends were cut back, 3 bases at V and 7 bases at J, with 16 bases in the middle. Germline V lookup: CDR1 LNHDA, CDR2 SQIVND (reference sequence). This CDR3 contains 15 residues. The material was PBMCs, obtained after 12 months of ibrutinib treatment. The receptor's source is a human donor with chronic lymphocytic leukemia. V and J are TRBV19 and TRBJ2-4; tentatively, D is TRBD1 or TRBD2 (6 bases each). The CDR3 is CASSIPGGAGNIQYF. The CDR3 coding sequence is TGTGCCAGTAGTATCCCCGGGGGCGCAGGGAACATTCAGTACTTC.